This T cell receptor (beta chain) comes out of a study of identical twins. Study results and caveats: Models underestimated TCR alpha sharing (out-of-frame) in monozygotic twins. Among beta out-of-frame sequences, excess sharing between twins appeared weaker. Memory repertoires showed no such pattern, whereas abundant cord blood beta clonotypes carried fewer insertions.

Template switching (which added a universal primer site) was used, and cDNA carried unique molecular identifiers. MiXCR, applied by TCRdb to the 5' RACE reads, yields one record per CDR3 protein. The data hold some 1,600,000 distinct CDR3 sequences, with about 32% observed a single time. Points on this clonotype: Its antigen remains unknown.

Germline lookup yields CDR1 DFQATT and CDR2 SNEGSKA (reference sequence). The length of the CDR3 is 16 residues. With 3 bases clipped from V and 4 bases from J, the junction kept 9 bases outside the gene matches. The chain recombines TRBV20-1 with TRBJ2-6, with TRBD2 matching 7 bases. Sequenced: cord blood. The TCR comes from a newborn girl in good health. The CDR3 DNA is TGCAGTGCTAGCGTTGCGGGAGAGTCCGGGGCCAACGTCCTGACTTTC. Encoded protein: CSASVAGESGANVLTF.